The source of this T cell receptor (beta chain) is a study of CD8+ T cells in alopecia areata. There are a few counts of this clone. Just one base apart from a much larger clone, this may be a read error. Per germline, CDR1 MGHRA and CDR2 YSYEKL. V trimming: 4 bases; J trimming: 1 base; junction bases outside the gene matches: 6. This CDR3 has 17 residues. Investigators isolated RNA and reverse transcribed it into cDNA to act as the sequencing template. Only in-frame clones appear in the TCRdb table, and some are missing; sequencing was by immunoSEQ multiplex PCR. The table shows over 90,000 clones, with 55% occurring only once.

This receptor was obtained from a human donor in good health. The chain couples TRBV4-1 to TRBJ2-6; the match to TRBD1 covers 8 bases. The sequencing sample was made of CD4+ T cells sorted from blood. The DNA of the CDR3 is TGCGCCAGCAGCCTGGACAGGGACTCATCTGGGGCCAACGTCCTGACTTTC. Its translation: CASSLDRDSSGANVLTF.